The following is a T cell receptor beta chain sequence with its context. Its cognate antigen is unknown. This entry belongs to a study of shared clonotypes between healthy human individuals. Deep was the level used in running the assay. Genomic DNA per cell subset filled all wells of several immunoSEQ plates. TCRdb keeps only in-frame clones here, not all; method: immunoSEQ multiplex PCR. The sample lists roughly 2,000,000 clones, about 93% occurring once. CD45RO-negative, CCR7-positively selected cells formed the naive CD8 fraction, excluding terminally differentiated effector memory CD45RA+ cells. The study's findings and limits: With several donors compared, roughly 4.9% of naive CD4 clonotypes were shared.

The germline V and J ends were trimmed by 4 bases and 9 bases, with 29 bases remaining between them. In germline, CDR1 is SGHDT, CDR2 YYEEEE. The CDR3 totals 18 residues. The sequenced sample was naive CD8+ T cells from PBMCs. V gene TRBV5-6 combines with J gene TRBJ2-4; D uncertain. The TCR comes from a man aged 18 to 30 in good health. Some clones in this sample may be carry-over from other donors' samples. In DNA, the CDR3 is TGTGCCAGCAGCCCACGAACCCATGGCGGCTTTGGCGAGAGCATTCAGTACTTC. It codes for CASSPRTHGGFGESIQYF.